The rows below give T cell receptor beta chains drawn from one sample of a study of T cell repertoires in cytomegalovirus infection. For these TCRs, the target antigens are not known. MiXCR, applied by TCRdb to the reads, yields one record per CDR3 protein. Of 380,000 or so distinct CDR3 sequences listed, approximately 35% are singletons. Here the sequenced sample was cultured PBMCs, taken from culture after CMV antigen stimulation. These receptors came from a human donor in good health (CMV status not recorded). Some clones in this sample may be carry-over from other donors' samples. The CDR3 runs from the conserved cysteine through the conserved F or W. D genes are given only for firm matches. Where a row states a size, it is once, few, many or the class of an expanded clone; other rows omit it.

TRBJ2-1 | TRBV19 | - | 14 | - | TGTGCCAGTACCAAAGGGACCTATTACAATGAGCAGTTCTTC | CASTKGTYYNEQFF
TRBJ2-5 | TRBV6-2/TRBV6-3 | TRBD2 | 15 | few | TGTGCCAGCAGTTCCTCGGGAGGCACGGGGGAGACCCAGTACTTC | CASSSSGGTGETQYF
TRBJ1-5 | TRBV29-1 | - | 14 | - | TGCAGCGTTGGTACGAGGAATAGCAATCAGCCCCAGCATTTT | CSVGTRNSNQPQHF
TRBJ1-6 | TRBV20-1 | TRBD1 | 16 | - | TGCAGTGCTAGAGAATCACAGGGGACCGATAATTCACCCCTCCACTTT | CSARESQGTDNSPLHF
TRBJ2-7 | TRBV18 | TRBD1 | 13 | - | TGTGCCAGCTCGTCGGGACAGGGGGGCGAGCAGTACTTC | CASSSGQGGEQYF
TRBJ2-5 | TRBV27 | TRBD2 | 14 | - | TGTGCCAGCAGTCCCTCGACTAGCGCGGAGACCCAGTACTTC | CASSPSTSAETQYF
TRBJ2-4 | TRBV6-1 | TRBD2 | 19 | - | TGTGCCAGCAGTGACCCCCTAAGACTAGCGGGAGAGGTGGATGACATTCAGTACTTC | CASSDPLRLAGEVDDIQYF
TRBJ2-7 | TRBV28 | - | 14 | once | TGTGCCAGCAGTGTGGAGCCTAGGGTCTACGAGCAGTACTTC | CASSVEPRVYEQYF
TRBJ1-1 | TRBV6-1 | - | 14 | - | TGTGCCAGCAGTGATGGACCGATACACACTGAAGCTTTCTTT | CASSDGPIHTEAFF
TRBJ2-4 | TRBV12-5 | TRBD1 | 16 | - | TGTGCTAGTGGTTTGTCACAGGGGGCCCAAAAAAACGTTCAGTACTTC | CASGLSQGAQKNVQYF
TRBJ2-3 | TRBV20-1 | - | 10 | - | TGCAGTGCTAGCCGGGATACGCAGTATTTT | CSASRDTQYF
TRBJ2-1 | TRBV20-1 | - | 12 | - | TGCAGTGCTAATTCAATGAGCAATGAGCAGTTCTTC | CSANSMSNEQFF
TRBJ2-1 | TRBV11-3 | TRBD2 | 15 | few | TGTGCCAGCAGCTTAGATCAGGCTAGCGGCGCGGAGCAGTTCTTC | CASSLDQASGAEQFF
TRBJ2-5 | TRBV25-1 | - | 14 | - | TGTGCCAGCAGTGAAAGTAGGGCCCAAGAGACCCAGTACTTC | CASSESRAQETQYF
TRBJ2-3 | TRBV19 | - | 13 | - | TGTGCCAGTAGGAAGGGGACAACCGATACGCAGTATTTT | CASRKGTTDTQYF
TRBJ2-2 | TRBV7-2 | - | 13 | - | TGTGCCAGCAGTCCGGGCATGTTCGGGGAGCTGTTTTTT | CASSPGMFGELFF
TRBJ2-5 | TRBV15 | - | 14 | few | TGTGCCACCAGCAGAGAGTCGGCGGAAGAGACCCAGTACTTC | CATSRESAEETQYF
TRBJ2-1 | TRBV6-8 | TRBD1 | 15 | - | TGTGCCAGCAGTTTGGGACAGGGGAAAACCAATGAGCAGTTCTTC | CASSLGQGKTNEQFF
TRBJ1-1 | TRBV27 | - | 14 | - | TGTGCCAGCAGTTTAACGGGGCCCGACACTGAAGCTTTCTTT | CASSLTGPDTEAFF
TRBJ2-3 | TRBV28 | - | 13 | - | TGTGCCAGCAGTTTAATGTTAGCAGATACGCAGTATTTT | CASSLMLADTQYF
TRBJ1-1 | TRBV6-2/TRBV6-3 | - | 18 | - | TGTGCCAGCAGCCAAACCCTGGCCAGGGCACAAGAGAACACTGAAGCTTTCTTT | CASSQTLARAQENTEAFF
TRBJ1-1 | TRBV6-2/TRBV6-3 | - | 15 | few | TGTGCCAGCACTCAGCTTGCGGGGGGCAACACTGAAGCTTTCTTT | CASTQLAGGNTEAFF
TRBJ1-4 | TRBV5-6 | - | 14 | few | TGTGCCAGCAGCTTGGACGGCCAATGGCGGAAACTGTTTTTT | CASSLDGQWRKLFF
TRBJ1-2 | TRBV7-2 | - | 14 | many | TGTGCCAGCAGCTTAGCCCGCCGCGACTATGGCTACACCTTC | CASSLARRDYGYTF
TRBJ2-5 | TRBV15 | - | 13 | - | TGTGCCACCAGCGGAGGGGGGAAGGAGACCCAGTACTTC | CATSGGGKETQYF
TRBJ2-1 | TRBV6-2/TRBV6-3 | TRBD2 | 20 | - | TGTGCCAGCAGCCATCACCCCGGGACTAGCGTCAAAAAGAGGTACAATGAGCAGTTCTTC | CASSHHPGTSVKKRYNEQFF
TRBJ2-5 | TRBV29-1 | - | 13 | - | TGCAGCGTGGACCGCGGAGTCCAAGAGACCCAGTACTTC | CSVDRGVQETQYF
TRBJ2-2 | TRBV5-4 | - | 16 | - | TGTGCCAGCAGCTCGCTTCGGGAAACAAACACCGGGGAGCTGTTTTTT | CASSSLRETNTGELFF
TRBJ2-5 | TRBV20-1 | TRBD1 | 16 | - | TGCAGTGCTAGAGATCGGGACAGGTTGTACCAAGAGACCCAGTACTTC | CSARDRDRLYQETQYF
TRBJ2-2 | TRBV6-2/TRBV6-3 | TRBD2 | 16 | few | TGTGCCAGCAGTTACTCACTAGCGGGATGGACCGGGGAGCTGTTTTTT | CASSYSLAGWTGELFF
TRBJ2-3 | TRBV5-5 | - | 14 | - | TGTGCCAGCAGCTTGACAGGGATGACAGATACGCAGTATTTT | CASSLTGMTDTQYF
TRBJ1-2 | TRBV27 | - | 17 | - | TGTGCCAGCACTCAATCCGCCCCCTCAGGGATTAACTATGGCTACACCTTC | CASTQSAPSGINYGYTF
TRBJ1-2 | TRBV12-3/TRBV12-4 | - | 11 | - | TGTGCCAGCTCGGGGCCAGGGGGCTACACCTTC | CASSGPGGYTF
TRBJ2-3 | TRBV7-2 | - | 16 | - | TGTGCCAGCAGCTTTGTAGCGGACCCCCGGTGGGATACGCAGTATTTT | CASSFVADPRWDTQYF
TRBJ1-1 | TRBV5-4 | TRBD1 | 14 | - | TGTGCCAGCAGATCGGGACAGGGGTGGACTGAAGCTTTCTTT | CASRSGQGWTEAFF
TRBJ2-1 | TRBV5-5 | - | 16 | few | TGTGCCAGCAGCTTCCTCAACGGGATTATCTACAATGAGCAGTTCTTC | CASSFLNGIIYNEQFF
TRBJ2-5 | TRBV28 | - | 14 | - | TGTGCCAGCAGTTTGATGGACGGAAAAGAGACCCAGTACTTC | CASSLMDGKETQYF
TRBJ2-2 | TRBV4-3 | TRBD2 | 17 | few | TGCGCCAGCAGCAAGTCTACGACTAGCCCCTCGACCGGGGAGCTGTTTTTT | CASSKSTTSPSTGELFF
TRBJ1-6 | TRBV7-9 | - | 14 | few | TGTGCCAGCAGCGAGGACAGCCATAATTCACCCCTCCACTTT | CASSEDSHNSPLHF
TRBJ2-1 | TRBV5-6 | - | 15 | - | TGTGCCAGCAGGTCCGGGCGGACAGTCTACAATGAGCAGTTCTTC | CASRSGRTVYNEQFF